Listed below are T cell receptor beta chains from one sample, sequenced in a study of vaccination and CD4 T cells after COVID-19. The antigens of these receptors remain unknown. TCRdb used MiXCR to reprocess the PCR reads, holding one entry per CDR3 protein. The data show about 25,000 distinct CDR3 sequences, about 52% seen once. The sequencing sample was made of CD4+ T cells from blood, cultured in vitro. Receptor source: a human donor who had recovered from COVID-19. Each CDR3 is given without its conserved first and last residue.

V gene,J gene,CDR3 protein
TRBV6-5,TRBJ1-5,ASSLGVKSNQPQH
TRBV10-1,TRBJ2-7,ASILRDRDDEQY
TRBV27,TRBJ2-1,ASSLGRSWNNEQF
TRBV7-9,TRBJ1-6,ASSSQGVHNSPLH
TRBV7-9,TRBJ1-3,ASSLDRDGNTIY
TRBV6-1,TRBJ2-7,ASSPKRDSLR
TRBV11-2,TRBJ2-7,ASSPLAGVAHEQY
TRBV27,TRBJ1-2,ASSFKGHRGYGYT
TRBV6-2/TRBV6-3,TRBJ2-7,ASRNVEGGANEQY
TRBV11-1,TRBJ1-1,ASSLSRITGEAF
TRBV19,TRBJ1-1,ASSMVGGSLNTEAF
TRBV7-9,TRBJ2-2,ASSLAPRQGRVF
TRBV28,TRBJ1-5,ATSGEGRYSNQPQH
TRBV24-1,TRBJ2-1,ATSDFGPGNYNEQF
TRBV10-3,TRBJ1-5,AISEENSNQPQH
TRBV25-1,TRBJ1-5,ASSRPGFNQPQH
TRBV12-5,TRBJ1-2,ASGPGAWHYGYT
TRBV14,TRBJ1-1,ASSQGGRANMNTEAF
TRBV18,TRBJ2-3,ASSPFSGGQSTDTQY
TRBV7-8,TRBJ1-6,ASSLASGQGDSPLH
TRBV7-2,TRBJ1-2,ASSLSGGYGYT
TRBV20-1,TRBJ1-1,SARDRRVTNTEAF
TRBV6-5,TRBJ1-1,ASSYSGGEAF
TRBV9,TRBJ2-3,ASSQLAGGPDTQY
TRBV6-1,TRBJ1-2,ASGRGQKYGYT
TRBV10-3,TRBJ1-5,ATKSLGLDQPQH
TRBV11-2,TRBJ2-1,ASSLEQSRYVPWDNEQF
TRBV6-1,TRBJ2-3,ASSEWGQDTDTQY
TRBV7-8,TRBJ1-1,ASNPGGTEAF
TRBV20-1,TRBJ1-5,SARDLPGESNQPQH
TRBV11-2,TRBJ2-7,ASSFRALSYEQY
TRBV10-1,TRBJ2-2,ASSPGQGDTGELF
TRBV6-1,TRBJ1-6,ASSRDPGLSSYNSPLH
TRBV28,TRBJ2-3,ASSLVFADTQY
TRBV7-7,TRBJ2-3,ASSRLTSDIGDTQY
TRBV6-2/TRBV6-3,TRBJ2-5,ASSPREGIQETQY
TRBV7-2,TRBJ2-1,ASSLVAGDTNEQF
TRBV15,TRBJ2-3,ATSSRTRYEQY
TRBV20-1,TRBJ2-7,SARTGAPSYEQY
TRBV28,TRBJ1-2,ASEGGPNGYT
TRBV18,TRBJ1-5,ASSPGQEVWPQH
TRBV20-1,TRBJ1-1,SARDSHEAF
TRBV7-2,TRBJ1-6,ASSLFRVSNSPLH
TRBV7-2,TRBJ1-5,ASSFDADQPQH
TRBV5-1,TRBJ1-2,ASSLAPTTGNYGYT
TRBV20-1,TRBJ2-3,SARDKDKSTDTQY
TRBV5-1,TRBJ1-1,ASSRDNTEAF
TRBV7-9,TRBJ1-5,ASSPGQGANQPQH
TRBV25-1,TRBJ2-5,ASSDEGQGQETQY
TRBV20-1,TRBJ1-1,SARTGDIEAF
TRBV18,TRBJ1-2,ASSPRQGDFYGYT
TRBV6-5,TRBJ2-7,ASSYGGASGRTGSYEQY
TRBV20-1,TRBJ1-5,SARDPGPSDQPQH